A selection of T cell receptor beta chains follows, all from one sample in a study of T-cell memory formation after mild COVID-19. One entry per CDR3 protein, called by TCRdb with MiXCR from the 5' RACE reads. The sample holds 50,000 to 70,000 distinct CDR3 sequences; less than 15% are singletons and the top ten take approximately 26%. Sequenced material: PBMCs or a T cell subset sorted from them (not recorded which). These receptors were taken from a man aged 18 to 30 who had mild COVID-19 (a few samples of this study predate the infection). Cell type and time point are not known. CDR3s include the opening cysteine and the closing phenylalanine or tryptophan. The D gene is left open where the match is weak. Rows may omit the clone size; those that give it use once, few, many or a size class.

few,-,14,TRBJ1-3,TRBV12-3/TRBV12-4,CASSFHSSGNTIYF,TGTGCCAGCAGTTTTCACAGCTCTGGAAACACCATATATTTT
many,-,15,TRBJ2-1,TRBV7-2,CASSLTRGADNEQFF,TGTGCCAGCAGCTTAACCAGGGGGGCAGACAATGAGCAGTTCTTC
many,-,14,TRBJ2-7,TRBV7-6,CASSFDGTPYEQYF,TGTGCCAGCAGCTTTGATGGGACCCCCTACGAGCAGTACTTC
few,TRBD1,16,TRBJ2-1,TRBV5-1,CASSSSGTGSYNEQFF,TGCGCCAGCAGCTCCTCAGGGACAGGATCCTACAATGAGCAGTTCTTC
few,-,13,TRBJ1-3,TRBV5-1,CASSPLQGNTIYF,TGCGCCAGCAGCCCGCTACAGGGAAACACCATATATTTT
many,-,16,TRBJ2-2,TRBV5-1,CASSLEDGWNTGELFF,TGCGCCAGCAGCTTGGAAGACGGCTGGAACACCGGGGAGCTGTTTTTT
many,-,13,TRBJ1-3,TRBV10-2,CASSVTEGNTIYF,TGCGCCAGCAGTGTGACGGAGGGAAACACCATATATTTT
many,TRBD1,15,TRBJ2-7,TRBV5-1,CASSSSPGQGSEQYF,TGCGCCAGCAGCTCGTCACCGGGACAGGGATCCGAGCAGTACTTC
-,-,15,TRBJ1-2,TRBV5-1,CASSPDLGPLGENTF,TGCGCCAGCAGCCCCGACTTGGGGCCGCTCGGTGAGAACACCTTC
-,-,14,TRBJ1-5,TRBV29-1,CSVGLGQGNQPQHF,TGCAGCGTTGGGCTTGGGCAGGGTAATCAGCCCCAGCATTTT
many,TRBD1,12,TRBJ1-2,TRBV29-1,CSGGQGSIGYTF,TGCAGCGGGGGACAGGGCTCCATTGGCTACACCTTC
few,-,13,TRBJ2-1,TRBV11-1,CASSYRDNNEQFF,TGTGCCAGCAGCTACCGGGACAACAATGAGCAGTTCTTC
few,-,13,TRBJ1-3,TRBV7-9,CASSLEGSHTIYF,TGTGCCAGCAGCTTAGAGGGGTCGCACACCATATATTTT
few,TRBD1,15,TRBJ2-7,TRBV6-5,CASSYFRQGAGEQYF,TGTGCCAGCAGTTATTTTCGGCAGGGGGCGGGCGAGCAGTACTTC
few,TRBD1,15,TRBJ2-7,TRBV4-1,CASSPQGTGTYEQYF,TGCGCCAGCAGCCCGCAAGGGACAGGAACCTACGAGCAGTACTTC
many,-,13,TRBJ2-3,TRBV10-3,CAILGGPTDTQYF,TGTGCCATCCTGGGGGGCCCCACAGATACGCAGTATTTT
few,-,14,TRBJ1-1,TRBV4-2,CASSQSETNTEAFF,TGTGCCAGCAGCCAAAGTGAGACGAACACTGAAGCTTTCTTT
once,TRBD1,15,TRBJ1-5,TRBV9,CASSGRGRSNQPQHF,TGTGCCAGCAGCGGGAGGGGGCGGAGCAATCAGCCCCAGCATTTT
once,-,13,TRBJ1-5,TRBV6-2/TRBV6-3,CASSWTDHQPQHF,TGTGCCAGCAGTTGGACAGACCATCAGCCACAGCATTTT
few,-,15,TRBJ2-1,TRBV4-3,CATGGGDPSYNEQFF,TGCGCCACTGGCGGGGGCGATCCTTCCTACAATGAGCAGTTCTTC
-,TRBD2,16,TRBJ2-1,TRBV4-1,CASSPQGPSGSNEQFF,TGCGCCAGCAGCCCCCAGGGCCCTAGCGGGAGCAATGAGCAGTTCTTC
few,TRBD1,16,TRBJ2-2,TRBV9,CASSDWDRLFAGELFF,TGTGCCAGCAGCGATTGGGACAGGTTATTCGCCGGGGAGCTGTTTTTT
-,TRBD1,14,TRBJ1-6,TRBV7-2,CASSWTGEYSPLHF,TGTGCCAGCAGTTGGACAGGGGAGTATTCACCCCTCCACTTT
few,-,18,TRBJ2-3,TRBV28,CASSLRRLDYSGTDTQYF,TGTGCCAGCAGTTTGCGACGACTCGATTATAGCGGAACAGATACGCAGTATTTT
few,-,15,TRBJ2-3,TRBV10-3,CATQLWGGETDTQYF,TGTGCCACCCAATTATGGGGCGGGGAGACAGATACGCAGTATTTT
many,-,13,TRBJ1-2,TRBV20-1,CSARSGLRHGYTF,TGCAGTGCCAGATCTGGATTGAGGCATGGCTACACCTTC
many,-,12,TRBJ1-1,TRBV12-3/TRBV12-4,CASSETGIEAFF,TGTGCCAGCAGCGAGACTGGGATTGAAGCTTTCTTT
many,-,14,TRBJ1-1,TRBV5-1,CASSLRQTNSEAFF,TGCGCCAGCAGCTTGAGACAGACGAACTCTGAAGCTTTCTTT
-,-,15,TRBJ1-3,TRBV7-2,CASSFYGTSGNTIYF,TGTGCCAGCAGCTTTTACGGGACCTCTGGAAACACCATATATTTT
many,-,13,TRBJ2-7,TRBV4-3,CASSYGANYEQYF,TGCGCCAGCAGCTACGGAGCCAACTACGAGCAGTACTTC
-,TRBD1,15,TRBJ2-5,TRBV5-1,CASRGAGTGEETQYF,TGCGCCAGCAGAGGCGCCGGGACAGGCGAAGAGACCCAGTACTTC
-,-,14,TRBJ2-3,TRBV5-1,CASSFGQLTDTQYF,TGCGCCAGCAGCTTCGGACAGCTCACAGATACGCAGTATTTT
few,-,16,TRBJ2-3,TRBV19,CASSIDLPAGTDTQYF,TGTGCCAGTAGTATAGACCTACCGGCGGGCACAGATACGCAGTATTTT
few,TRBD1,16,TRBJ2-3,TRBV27,CASSILGQGGTDTQYF,TGTGCCAGCAGTATCTTGGGACAGGGAGGGACAGATACGCAGTATTTT
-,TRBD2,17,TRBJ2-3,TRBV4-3,CASSQAPGTSSTDTQYF,TGCGCCAGCAGCCAAGCCCCCGGGACTAGCAGCACAGATACGCAGTATTTT
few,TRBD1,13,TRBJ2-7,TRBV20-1,CSAMGTGGAEQYF,TGCAGTGCCATGGGGACAGGGGGCGCCGAGCAGTACTTC
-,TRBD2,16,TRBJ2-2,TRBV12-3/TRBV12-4,CASTPGLAMNGGELFF,TGTGCCAGCACCCCGGGACTAGCTATGAATGGCGGGGAGCTGTTTTTT
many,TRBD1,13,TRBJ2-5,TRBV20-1,CSATGTGQETQYF,TGCAGTGCCACTGGGACAGGTCAAGAGACCCAGTACTTC
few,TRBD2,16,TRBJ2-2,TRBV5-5,CASSWGLAVNTGELFF,TGTGCCAGCAGCTGGGGACTAGCGGTGAACACCGGGGAGCTGTTTTTT
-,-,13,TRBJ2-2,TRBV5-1,CASRPIGTGELFF,TGCGCCAGCAGGCCTATAGGGACCGGGGAGCTGTTTTTT
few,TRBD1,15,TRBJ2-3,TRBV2,CAGTTGQVLPDTQYF,TGTGCCGGTACCACGGGACAGGTGCTTCCAGATACGCAGTATTTT
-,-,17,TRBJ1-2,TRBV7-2,CASSSRRQGSSLVGYTF,TGTGCCAGCAGCTCCCGAAGGCAGGGCAGCTCCCTCGTTGGCTACACCTTC
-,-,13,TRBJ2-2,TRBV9,CASRREFTGELFF,TGTGCCAGCAGACGGGAGTTCACCGGGGAGCTGTTTTTT
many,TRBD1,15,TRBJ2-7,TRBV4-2,CASSRGTDRSYEQYF,TGTGCCAGCAGCCGAGGGACGGACAGGTCTTACGAGCAGTACTTC
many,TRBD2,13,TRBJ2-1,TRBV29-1,CSVERGGYNEQFF,TGCAGCGTTGAACGGGGGGGCTACAATGAGCAGTTCTTC
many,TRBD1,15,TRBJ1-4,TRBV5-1,CASSRTGLSDEKLFF,TGCGCCAGCAGCCGGACAGGGTTGTCGGATGAAAAACTGTTTTTT
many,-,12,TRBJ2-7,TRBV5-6,CASSGTSYEQYF,TGTGCCAGCAGCGGGACTTCCTACGAGCAGTACTTC
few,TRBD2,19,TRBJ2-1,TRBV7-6,CASSLRTSGGAGAYNEQFF,TGTGCCAGCAGCTTAAGGACTAGCGGGGGGGCCGGGGCCTACAATGAGCAGTTCTTC
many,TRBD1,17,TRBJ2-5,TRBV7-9,CASSTPIQTGYQETQYF,TGTGCCAGCAGCACCCCCATCCAGACAGGGTACCAAGAGACCCAGTACTTC
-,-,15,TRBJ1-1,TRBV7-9,CASRRTNGPDTEAFF,TGTGCCAGCAGACGAACCAACGGGCCCGACACTGAAGCTTTCTTT
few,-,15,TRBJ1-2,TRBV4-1,CASSQETAVYWGYTF,TGCGCCAGCAGCCAAGAGACAGCCGTCTATTGGGGCTACACCTTC
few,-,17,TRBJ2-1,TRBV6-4,CASSDRAGIDWYNEQFF,TGTGCCAGCAGTGACAGGGCCGGTATAGACTGGTACAATGAGCAGTTCTTC